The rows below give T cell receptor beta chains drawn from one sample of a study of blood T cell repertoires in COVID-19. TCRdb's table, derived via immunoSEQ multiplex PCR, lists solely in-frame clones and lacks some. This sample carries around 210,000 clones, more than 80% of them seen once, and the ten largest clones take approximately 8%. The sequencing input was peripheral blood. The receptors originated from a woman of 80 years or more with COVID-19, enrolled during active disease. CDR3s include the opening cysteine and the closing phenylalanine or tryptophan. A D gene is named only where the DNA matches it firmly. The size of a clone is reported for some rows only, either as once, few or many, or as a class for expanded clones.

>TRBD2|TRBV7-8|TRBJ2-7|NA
CASSGPFPGLAHEQYF
TGTGCCAGCAGCGGTCCCTTTCCGGGACTAGCGCACGAGCAGTACTTC
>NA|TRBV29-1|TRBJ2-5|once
CSGRGGQETQYF
TGCAGCGGGAGGGGGGGGCAAGAGACCCAGTACTTC
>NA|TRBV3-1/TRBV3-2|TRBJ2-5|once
CASSRIRGEGETQYF
TGTGCCAGCAGCCGGATCAGGGGTGAGGGGGAGACCCAGTACTTC
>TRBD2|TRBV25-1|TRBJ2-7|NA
CASSDPSGGAYEQYF
TGTGCCAGCAGTGATCCAAGCGGGGGGGCCTACGAGCAGTACTTC
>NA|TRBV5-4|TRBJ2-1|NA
CASSQNNPSYNEQFF
TGTGCCAGCAGCCAAAACAACCCATCCTACAATGAGCAGTTCTTC
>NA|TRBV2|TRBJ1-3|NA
CASSEAGDTIYF
TGTGCCAGCAGTGAAGCCGGGGACACCATATATTTT
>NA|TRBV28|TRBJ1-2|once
CASESSLSYGYTF
TGTGCCAGCGAGAGCTCCCTGAGCTATGGCTACACCTTC
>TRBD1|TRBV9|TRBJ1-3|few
CASSTTPGGSGNTIYF
TGTGCCAGCAGCACCACCCCAGGGGGTAGTGGAAACACCATATATTTT
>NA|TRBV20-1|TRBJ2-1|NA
CSASDGHWEQFF
TGCAGTGCTAGTGATGGGCATTGGGAGCAGTTCTTC
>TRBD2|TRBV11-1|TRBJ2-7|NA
CASSFGLAESYEQYF
TGTGCCAGCAGCTTTGGGCTAGCGGAGTCCTACGAGCAGTACTTC
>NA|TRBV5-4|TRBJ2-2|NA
CASSLFDTGELFF
TGTGCCAGCAGCCTATTCGACACCGGGGAGCTGTTTTTT
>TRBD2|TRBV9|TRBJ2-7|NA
CASSVGDSGSRGEQYF
TGTGCCAGCAGCGTAGGGGATAGCGGGAGTCGAGGAGAGCAGTACTTC
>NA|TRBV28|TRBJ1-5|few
CASSLGWTGQRTSNQPQHF
TGTGCCAGCAGTTTGGGTTGGACCGGACAGCGCACGAGCAATCAGCCCCAGCATTTT
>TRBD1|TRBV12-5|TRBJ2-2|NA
CASGLGRQGRTGELFF
TGTGCTAGTGGTTTGGGACGACAGGGGCGAACCGGGGAGCTGTTTTTT
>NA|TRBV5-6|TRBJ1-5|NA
CASSLAGQPQHF
TGTGCCAGCAGCTTAGCAGGGCAGCCCCAGCATTTT
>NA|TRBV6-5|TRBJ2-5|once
CASSPPGRDQETQYF
TGTGCCAGCAGTCCCCCCGGGCGGGATCAAGAGACCCAGTACTTC
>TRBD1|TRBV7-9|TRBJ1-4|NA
CASSLGTDNNEKLFF
TGTGCCAGCAGCCTAGGGACAGACAATAATGAAAAACTGTTTTTT
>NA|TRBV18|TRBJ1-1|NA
CASSPLRGSRNTEAFF
TGTGCCAGCTCACCCCTTCGCGGCAGTCGGAACACTGAAGCTTTCTTT
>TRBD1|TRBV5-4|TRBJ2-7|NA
CASSHRQGAYEQYF
TGTGCCAGCAGCCATAGACAGGGGGCTTACGAGCAGTACTTC
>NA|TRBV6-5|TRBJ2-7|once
CASSYTPGFHYEQYF
TGTGCCAGCAGTTACACCCCCGGGTTCCACTACGAGCAGTACTTC
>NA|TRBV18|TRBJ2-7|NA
CASSLNGRNYEQYF
TGTGCCAGCTCACTAAATGGCCGCAACTACGAGCAGTACTTC
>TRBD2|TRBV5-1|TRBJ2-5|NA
CASSGTSRRGETQYF
TGCGCCAGCAGCGGGACTAGCCGGAGAGGGGAGACCCAGTACTTC
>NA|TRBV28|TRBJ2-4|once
CASSLAGGFSAKNIQYF
TGTGCCAGCAGTTTAGCAGGAGGGTTTTCGGCCAAAAACATTCAGTACTTC
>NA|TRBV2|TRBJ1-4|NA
CASSGLERGEEKLFF
TGTGCCAGCAGTGGGTTAGAGCGGGGGGAGGAAAAACTGTTTTTT
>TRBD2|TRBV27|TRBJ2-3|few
CAVQAGGRPDTQYF
TGTGCCGTTCAAGCGGGGGGGCGGCCTGATACGCAGTATTTT
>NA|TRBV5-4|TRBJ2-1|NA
CASSFDSSYNEQFF
TGTGCCAGCAGCTTTGATAGCTCCTACAATGAGCAGTTCTTC
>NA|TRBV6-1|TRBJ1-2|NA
CASSEGGQPNYGYTF
TGTGCCAGCAGTGAAGGAGGACAGCCAAACTATGGCTACACCTTC
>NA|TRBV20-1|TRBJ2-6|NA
CSASLSSGANVLTF
TGCAGTGCTAGTCTAAGCTCTGGGGCCAACGTCCTGACTTTC
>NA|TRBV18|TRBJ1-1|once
CASSPERVTTEAFF
TGTGCCAGCTCACCGGAGAGGGTTACCACTGAAGCTTTCTTT
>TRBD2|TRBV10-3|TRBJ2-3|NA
CAATSGGARTDTQYF
TGTGCCGCAACTAGCGGGGGGGCTCGGACAGATACGCAGTATTTT
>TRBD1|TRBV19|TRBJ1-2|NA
CASSIDLDRDGYTF
TGTGCCAGTAGTATAGATCTGGACAGGGATGGCTACACCTTC
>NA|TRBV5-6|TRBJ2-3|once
CASSQTGTRGLDTQYF
TGTGCCAGCAGCCAGACCGGGACTAGGGGGCTGGATACGCAGTATTTT
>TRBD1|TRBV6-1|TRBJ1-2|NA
CASSGDPPGGLTGYTF
TGTGCCAGCAGTGGCGACCCCCCAGGGGGACTGACGGGCTACACCTTC
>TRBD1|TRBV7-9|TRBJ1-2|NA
CASTEQGALAIGYTF
TGTGCCAGCACCGAGCAGGGGGCCTTAGCTATTGGCTACACCTTC
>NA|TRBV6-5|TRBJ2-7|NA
CASSRKGMEQYF
TGTGCCAGCAGCCGGAAGGGGATGGAGCAGTACTTC
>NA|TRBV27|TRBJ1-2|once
CASKNRNYGYTF
TGTGCCAGCAAGAACCGGAACTATGGCTACACCTTC
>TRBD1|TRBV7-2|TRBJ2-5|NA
CASSLVGTGEETQYF
TGTGCCAGCAGCTTAGTTGGGACAGGGGAAGAGACCCAGTACTTC